This entry is about one T cell receptor (beta chain). The data were obtained in a study of beta chain features in type 1 diabetes. Of the isolated RNA, all was reverse transcribed, and so the sequenced material was expressed TCRB transcripts. Assay: immunoSEQ multiplex PCR; the TCRdb copy retains only in-frame clones and omits some. The table shows some 150,000 clones, with over 8% occurring only once. Sequencing was performed on central memory CD4+ T cells from blood. The TCR sequence derives from a woman between 35 and 50 years old in good health.

The CDR3 loop is CASSDSSRGSYTF. The DNA for the CDR3 is TGTGCCAGCAGTGACTCTAGCAGGGGAAGCTACACCTTC. The chain employs TRBV6-4 and TRBJ1-2; perhaps TRBD1 as D (6 bases). Germline V gene lookup returns CDR1 MRHNA and CDR2 SNTAGT. This CDR3 has 13 residues. Trimming removed 0 bases at V and 9 bases at J, with 11 bases between.